These 20 T cell receptor beta chains came from one sample sequenced in a study of shared clonotypes between healthy human individuals. Method: immunoSEQ multiplex PCR; TCRdb's copy keeps in-frame clones and lacks some. The data show over a million clones, about four fifths seen once. Sequences were obtained from memory CD4+ T cells from PBMCs. The subset was: CD45RA-negative fraction. Receptors were obtained from a man younger than 35 in good health. Some clones in this sample may be carry-over from other donors' samples.

V and J are TRBV18 and TRBJ1-3; D remains ambiguous. The CDR3 consists of 16 residues. CDR1 is KGHSH and CDR2 is LQKENI in the germline V gene. Trimming took 0 bases from V and 0 from J, leaving 9 bases between them. In nucleotides, the CDR3 is TGTGCCAGCTCACCACCGGCAGCGTTCTCTGGAAACACCATATATTTT. Protein product: CASSPPAAFSGNTIYF.

The chain links TRBV18 to TRBJ2-7; 11 bases map to TRBD2. The germline gives CDR1 KGHSH, CDR2 LQKENI. The CDR3 loop spans 16 amino acids. V was pared by 2 bases and J by 0 bases, with 3 bases of the junction left unmatched. CDR3 protein: CASSPKTSGVSYEQYF. The DNA of the CDR3 is TGTGCCAGCTCACCAAAGACTAGCGGGGTCTCCTACGAGCAGTACTTC.

The chain uses TRBV11-1 and TRBJ2-5; weak D call: TRBD1 (5 bases). The CDR3 covers 13 residues. From germline, CDR1 is SGHAT and CDR2 FQDESV (reference sequence). V lost 2 bases and J lost 5, with 9 bases in between. CDR3 DNA sequence: TGTGCCAGCAGCTTAAGGGGTTCGGAGACCCAGTACTTC. Translation gives CASSLRGSETQYF.

The V gene is TRBV7-9, the J gene TRBJ2-2, with 9 bases lining up with TRBD1. This CDR3 has 19 residues. Germline-derived CDR1 and CDR2 are SEHNR and FQNEAQ (reference sequence). V dropped 3 bases and J dropped 5; count of bases not matched to a gene: 16. This CDR3 reads CASSLALIGQGRRTGELFF. The CDR3 DNA reads as TGTGCCAGCAGCTTGGCCCTGATAGGACAGGGGAGACGGACCGGGGAGCTGTTTTTT.

As to this clone: Germline is not matched at one junction end, which may reflect a read error. The genes are TRBV30 and TRBJ1-2, with D perhaps TRBD1 (5 bases). The CDR3 spans 12 residues. Germline V gene data show CDR1 as GTSNPN and CDR2 as SVGIG (reference sequence). The DNA for the CDR3 is TGTGGGTACCGGGACGGTAACTATTGCTACACCTTC. Translation gives CGYRDGNYCYTF.

The chain couples TRBV25-1 to TRBJ1-4; D possibly corresponds to TRBD1 (6 bases). V was shortened by 4 bases and J by 4 bases, with 19 bases between the two germline ends. The CDR3 has 17 amino acids. Germline values: CDR1 MGHDK, CDR2 SYGVNS. CDR3 DNA sequence: TGTGCCAGCAGTGGGGCCCCAAGACAGGCCCTTAATGAAAAACTGTTTTTT. Translating gives CASSGAPRQALNEKLFF.

Comments on this clone: The sample contains more than one DNA sequence encoding this CDR3. V usage is TRBV6-6 and J usage is TRBJ1-3; 7 bases line up with TRBD1. V was clipped by 5 bases and J by 2 bases; unmatched bases: 3. The CDR3 extends over 14 amino acids. Germline values: CDR1 MNHNY, CDR2 SVGAGI (reference sequence). The DNA for the CDR3 is TGTGCCAGCAGTCTCCAGGGGGCTGGAAACACCATATATTTT. Translation gives CASSLQGAGNTIYF.

This rearrangement joins TRBV28 to TRBJ2-3; D remains unclear. The germline V and J ends were trimmed by 10 bases and 6 bases, with 20 bases remaining between them. The CDR3 contains 14 residues. Looked up from germline, CDR1 is MDHEN and CDR2 is SYDVKM. The DNA of the CDR3 is TGTGCCACCTATTACCCGGCCTCCGACGATACGCAGTATTTT. Protein product: CATYYPASDDTQYF.

V is TRBV7-8 and J is TRBJ2-3; 9 positions agree with TRBD2. Trimming cost V 4 bases and J 3 bases; bases outside gene matches: 14. Germline-derived CDR1 and CDR2 are SGHVS and FQNEAQ. The CDR3 runs 18 residues. CDR3 DNA sequence: TGTGCCAGCAGCTCGCGGGAAGGAGGTAGCGGGAGTACAGATACGCAGTATTTT. It yields the protein CASSSREGGSGSTDTQYF.

V usage is TRBV28 and J usage is TRBJ2-1; a possible D gene is TRBD1 (6 bases). CDR1 and CDR2 (germline): MDHEN, SYDVKM. V gave up 8 bases and J gave up 0 bases, with 17 bases separating them. The CDR3 has 16 amino acids. CDR3 sequence: CASYAVRTVSYNEQFF. CDR3 nucleotide sequence: TGTGCCAGCTATGCGGTACGGACAGTCTCCTACAATGAGCAGTTCTTC.

J is TRBJ1-1 and V is TRBV5-1; D is unresolved. V lost 2 bases and J 1 base, leaving 12 bases between the germline ends. Germline V gives CDR1 SGHRS, CDR2 YFSETQ. The CDR3 is made up of 15 amino acids. CDR3: CASSFHSWGNTEAFF. In nucleotides, the CDR3 is TGCGCCAGCAGCTTCCACAGTTGGGGGAACACTGAAGCTTTCTTT.

The genes are TRBV14 and TRBJ2-7; TRBD2 might be the D (6 bases). Germline assignment: CDR1 SGHDN and CDR2 FVKESK. The V end was cut by 6 bases, the J end by 1 base, with 13 bases between. The CDR3 covers 14 residues. DNA of the CDR3: TGTGCCAGCAGGGGGGGACTGAAATCCTACGAGCAGTACTTC. It translates to CASRGGLKSYEQYF.

The chain couples TRBV5-1 to TRBJ2-5; 8 bases map to TRBD1. The germline V gene encodes CDR1 SGHRS and CDR2 YFSETQ. There are 15 residues in the CDR3. Trimming at V came to 5 bases and at J to 0 bases, leaving 6 bases not matched to a gene. The CDR3 region is CASRRQGTYQETQYF. The DNA of the CDR3 is TGCGCCAGCAGACGACAGGGGACTTACCAAGAGACCCAGTACTTC.

The chain is built from TRBV5-1 and TRBJ2-3; 7 nucleotides line up with TRBD2. The CDR3 runs to 16 residues. V lost 0 bases to trimming and J lost 1 base; unmatched junction nucleotides: 5. Germline loops: CDR1 SGHRS, CDR2 YFSETQ. The CDR3 region has the DNA TGCGCCAGCAGCTTGGCCGTGGCGGGAGGCACAGATACGCAGTATTTT. Translation gives CASSLAVAGGTDTQYF.

The rearrangement links TRBV18 to TRBJ1-1; D uncertain. V shed 3 bases and J shed 6 bases, with 8 bases lying between them. Looked up from germline, CDR1 is KGHSH and CDR2 is LQKENI. The CDR3 sequence is 12 residues long. This CDR3 reads CASSPRRSEAFF. The DNA of the CDR3 is TGTGCCAGCTCACCTCGGCGATCTGAAGCTTTCTTT.

V and J are TRBV1 and TRBJ2-7; the D segment call TRBD1 is taken from the table without a DNA check. TRBV1 is a pseudogene segment. The CDR3 consists of 18 residues. CDR3 coding DNA: TGCACCAGCAGCCAAGAAGTTGACAGGGGGCATTTCTCCTACGAGCAGTACTTC. Translation gives CTSSQEVDRGHFSYEQYF.

About this clone itself: In the same sample, other DNA sequences code for this CDR3. The chain combines TRBV28 with TRBJ1-1, with a weak D call TRBD1 (5 bases). The ends were cut back, 1 base at V and 4 bases at J, with 7 bases in the middle. Looked up from germline, CDR1 is MDHEN and CDR2 is SYDVKM. This CDR3 spans 13 amino acids. The CDR3 bases are TGTGCCAGCAGTTTATATACAGGCACTGAAGCTTTCTTT. It yields the protein CASSLYTGTEAFF.

The V call is TRBV27, the J call TRBJ2-3; TRBD2 is a possible D gene (6 bases). This CDR3 comprises 15 residues. The germline gives CDR1 MNHEY, CDR2 SMNVEV (reference sequence). The V end lost 3 bases, the J end lost 1 base, and 11 bases lay between the germline ends. The CDR3 DNA reads as TGTGCCAGCAGTTTTTATACGGGAGGCACAGATACGCAGTATTTT. This translates into CASSFYTGGTDTQYF.

This clone was detected only once. The rearrangement joins TRBV2 to TRBJ1-3; 9 bases line up with TRBD1. The CDR3 has 14 residues. Trimming took 4 bases from V and 7 from J; bases not matched to a gene: 5. Germline V gene lookup returns CDR1 SNHLY and CDR2 FYNNEI. The DNA for the CDR3 is TGTGCCAGCAGTGGTACCGGGACAGGGAACACCATATATTTT. This gives the protein CASSGTGTGNTIYF.

This clone was seen at least ten times. V and J are TRBV13 and TRBJ2-7; TRBD2 matches at 9 bases. The CDR3 contains 13 residues. J gave up 10 bases and V 1 base, and 5 bases lay outside the gene matches. Germline V gene data show CDR1 as PRHDT and CDR2 as FYEKMQ (reference sequence). CDR3 residues: CASSLALAGTQYF. The CDR3 DNA follows: TGTGCCAGCAGCTTAGCCCTAGCGGGAACCCAGTACTTC.